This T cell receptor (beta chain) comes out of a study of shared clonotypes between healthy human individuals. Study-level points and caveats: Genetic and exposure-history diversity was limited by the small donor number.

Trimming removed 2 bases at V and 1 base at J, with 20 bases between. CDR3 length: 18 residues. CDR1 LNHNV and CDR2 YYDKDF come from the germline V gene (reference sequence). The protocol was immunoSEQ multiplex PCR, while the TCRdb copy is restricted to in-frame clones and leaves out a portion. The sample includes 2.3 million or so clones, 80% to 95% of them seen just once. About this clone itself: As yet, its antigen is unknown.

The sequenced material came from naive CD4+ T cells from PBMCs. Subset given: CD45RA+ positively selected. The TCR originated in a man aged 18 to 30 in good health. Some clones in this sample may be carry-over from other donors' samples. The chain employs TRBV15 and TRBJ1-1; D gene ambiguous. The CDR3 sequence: CATSRNSPRIVPNTEAFF. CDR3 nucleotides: TGTGCCACCAGCAGAAACTCCCCTCGAATAGTACCGAACACTGAAGCTTTCTTT.